This T cell receptor (beta chain) derives from a study of T-cell reconstitution after alpha-beta-depleted transplantation in children. The CDR3 consists of 19 residues. Germline assignment: CDR1 LGHDT and CDR2 YNNKEL (reference sequence). The V segment lost 1 base and the J segment 6 bases; nucleotides outside the gene matches: 15. The TCRbeta library was prepared with unique molecular identifiers. In TCRdb, the PCR reads were re-called with MiXCR into one record per CDR3 protein. The data show approximately 350,000 distinct CDR3 sequences, 16% seen once. The source of this sequence is a male patient between 2 and 10 years old who had a stem cell transplant for acute lymphoblastic leukemia, so the T cells may come from the graft donor. The chain employs TRBV3-1 and TRBJ2-2; TRBD1 matches 9 bases. Source: PBMCs, mostly from graft donor cells, taken 360 days after TCRalphabeta/CD19-depleted stem cell transplant. CDR3 bases: TGTGCCAGCAGCCAAGGATACGTACAGGGGGCCAAGGTGCCCGGGGAGCTGTTTTTT. Translation: CASSQGYVQGAKVPGELFF.